This passage covers 30 T cell receptor beta chains from one sample sequenced in a study of T-cell memory formation after mild COVID-19. TCRdb reanalysed the 5' RACE reads using MiXCR and keeps one entry per CDR3 protein. Of 70,000 to 100,000 distinct CDR3 sequences listed, about 13% are singletons. The sequenced material came from PBMCs or a T cell subset sorted from them (not recorded which). The receptors here all came from an adult woman who had mild COVID-19 (a few samples of this study predate the infection). Cell type and time point are not known.

The table lists this clonotype with a few counts. This chain joins TRBV15 and TRBJ2-3, with 9 bases that match TRBD1. The trim removed 3 bases at V and 2 bases at J, leaving 3 bases unmatched. The V gene's germline CDR1 is LNHNV and CDR2 YYDKDF (reference sequence). The CDR3 consists of 15 residues. The CDR3 DNA follows: TGTGCCACCAGCAGGCGGGACAGGGCCACAGATACGCAGTATTTT. Encoded protein: CATSRRDRATDTQYF. Looking up the rest from reference TRBV15 and TRBJ2-3 gives the full variable domain: DAMVIQNPRYQVTQFGKPVTLSCSQTLNHNVMYWYQQKSSQAPKLLFHYYDKDFNNEADTPDNFQSRRPNTSFCFLDIRSPGLGDTAMYLCATSRRDRATDTQYFGPGTRLTVL.

This clonotype was observed a few times. The chain couples TRBV7-7 to TRBJ2-2, with D perhaps matching TRBD1 (5 bases). This CDR3 spans 17 amino acids. Trimming shortened V by 0 bases and J by 4 bases, and 15 bases separated the two germline ends. Germline CDR1 and CDR2: SSHAT and FNYEAQ (reference sequence). The CDR3 DNA reads TGTGCCAGCAGCTTAGCCTCAGGGCCTATCGTCACCGGGGAGCTGTTTTTT. This codes for CASSLASGPIVTGELFF.

The chain has TRBV11-2 and TRBJ2-7; a weak D match, TRBD2 (6 bases). This CDR3 region has 12 residues. The V gene's germline CDR1 is SGHAT and CDR2 FQNNGV. Trimming stripped 5 bases from V and 6 bases from J, with 11 bases between. In DNA, the CDR3 is TGTGCCAGCAGCCAGACTAGTGGCGAGCAGTACTTC. This sequence encodes CASSQTSGEQYF.

This rearrangement joins TRBV29-1 to TRBJ1-1; D is possibly TRBD1 (6 bases). CDR1 and CDR2 (germline): SQVTM, ANQGSEA. Trimming left V 2 bases short and J 6 bases short, with 13 bases between. This CDR3 is built from 13 residues. CDR3 sequence (DNA): TGCAGCGTTGAAATTACAGGGACGGCTGAAGCTTTCTTT. Translating it yields CSVEITGTAEAFF.

The chain joins TRBV7-6 to TRBJ2-3; tentatively, D is TRBD1 or TRBD2 (6 bases each). This CDR3 is 16 amino acids long. Germline V gives CDR1 SGHVS, CDR2 FNYEAQ. Trimming took 0 bases from V and 0 from J, leaving 10 bases between them. The CDR3 DNA reads as TGTGCCAGCAGCTTAGCCCTAGGGGGGAGCACAGATACGCAGTATTTT. Translating it yields CASSLALGGSTDTQYF.

This sequence joins TRBV5-6 and TRBJ2-1; 9 bases align to TRBD2. This CDR3 is 15 amino acids long. CDR1 is SGHDT and CDR2 is YYEEEE in the germline V gene. Losses at the gene ends were 2 bases for V and 3 bases for J; bases not matched to a gene: 3. The CDR3 is CASSLTSGYYNEQFF. The CDR3 coding sequence is TGTGCCAGCAGCTTAACTAGCGGGTACTACAATGAGCAGTTCTTC. Full variable domain (rest looked up from reference TRBV5-6 and TRBJ2-1): DAGVTQSPTHLIKTRGQQVTLRCSPKSGHDTVSWYQQALGQGPQFIFQYYEEEERQRGNFPDRFSGHQFPNYSSELNVNALLLGDSALYLCASSLTSGYYNEQFFGPGTRLTVL.

As for this clonotype: Relative to the germline gene, one junction end is altered; a read error may explain this. The V gene is TRBV12-3 or TRBV12-4, the J gene TRBJ2-3; the D gene is possibly TRBD1 (6 bases). This CDR3 contains 15 residues. The CDR3 loop is CASNLQGQFTDTQYF. CDR3 coding DNA: TGTGCCAGCAATTTACAGGGACAATTCACAGATACGCAGTATTTT.

The chain recombines TRBV11-2 with TRBJ2-2; unclear D gene. Trimming stripped 1 base from V and 6 bases from J, with 12 bases between. The CDR3 is 15 amino acids. CDR1 and CDR2 from the germline V gene are SGHAT and FQNNGV. CDR3 sequence reads: CASSLAGRWSGELFF. For the CDR3, the DNA is TGTGCCAGCAGCTTAGCGGGCAGGTGGTCCGGGGAGCTGTTTTTT.

This clonotype was seen a few times. The rearrangement links TRBV12-3 or TRBV12-4 to TRBJ2-3; D might be TRBD2 (5 bases). V lost 3 bases, J lost 0 bases, and 25 bases lay in between. The CDR3 sequence is 20 residues long. CDR3 nucleotide sequence: TGTGCCAGCAGTTTCTTGACTAAGAACGCGGTAAGACTAAGCACAGATACGCAGTATTTT. Translation gives CASSFLTKNAVRLSTDTQYF.

Ten or more counts support this clonotype. The chain carries TRBV12-3 or TRBV12-4 and TRBJ1-2, with TRBD1 identical over 8 bases. The CDR3 is 16 amino acids. V gave up 5 bases and J gave up 5 bases; unmatched junction bases: 13. Here the CDR3 DNA reads TGTGCCAGCAGTAAGACAACCGGGACAGGTCGATATGGCTACACCTTC. Translating it yields CASSKTTGTGRYGYTF.

The V call is TRBV30, the J call TRBJ2-7; 11 nucleotides line up with TRBD1. The CDR3 is made up of 11 amino acids. CDR1 and CDR2 from the germline V gene are GTSNPN and SVGIG (reference sequence). With V trimmed by 8 bases and J by 3 bases, 0 bases remained unmatched. CDR3 amino acids: CAGTGGYEQYF. CDR3 bases: TGTGCCGGGACAGGGGGCTACGAGCAGTACTTC.

This clonotype occurred a few times. V usage is TRBV29-1 and J usage is TRBJ2-3; TRBD1 is a possible D gene (5 bases). V was shortened by 6 bases and J by 2 bases, with 12 bases between the two germline ends. This CDR3 is built from 13 residues. The V gene's germline CDR1 is SQVTM and CDR2 ANQGSEA. The CDR3 DNA follows: TGCAGCGTACCCCCAGGGAACACAGATACGCAGTATTTT. Its translation is CSVPPGNTDTQYF.

J is TRBJ2-7 and V is TRBV27, with no clear D. Per germline, CDR1 MNHEY and CDR2 SMNVEV (reference sequence). The CDR3 consists of 16 residues. The V end was cut by 4 bases, the J end by 0 bases, with 16 bases between. CDR3 DNA sequence: TGTGCCAGCAGTTCTCGTTGGAACTCTCGCTCCTACGAGCAGTACTTC. Its translation is CASSSRWNSRSYEQYF.

The chain carries TRBV7-9 and TRBJ2-1; D ambiguous. This CDR3 has 12 residues. Germline V CDR1 and CDR2: SEHNR, FQNEAQ (reference sequence). Trimming cost V 6 bases and J 8 bases, with 11 bases left between them. The CDR3 loop reads CASRPSPDEQFF. The DNA of the CDR3 is TGTGCCAGCAGGCCCAGTCCCGATGAGCAGTTCTTC. Based on the CDR3 plus reference TRBV7-9 and TRBJ2-1, the full variable domain is DTGVSQNPRHKITKRGQNVTFRCDPISEHNRLYWYRQTLGQGPEFLTYFQNEAQLEKSRLLSDRFSAERPKGSFSTLEIQRTEQGDSAMYLCASRPSPDEQFFGPGTRLTVL.

The chain recombines TRBV7-6 with TRBJ1-1; D is undetermined. CDR3 size: 15 residues. The V gene lost 0 bases and the J gene lost 4 bases, with 12 bases spanning the gap. CDR1 and CDR2 (germline): SGHVS, FNYEAQ. CDR3 sequence (DNA): TGTGCCAGCAGCTTAGCCTCCGGGGAACGCACTGAAGCTTTCTTT. Protein: CASSLASGERTEAFF.

The sample holds a few counts of this clonotype. The genes are TRBV29-1 and TRBJ2-5, with TRBD1 matching 11 bases. V trimming: 3 bases; J trimming: 5 bases; junction bases outside the gene matches: 14. Germline assignment: CDR1 SQVTM and CDR2 ANQGSEA. The CDR3 loop spans 17 amino acids. The CDR3 DNA sequence: TGCAGCGTTGACGGTTCTGGACAGGGGGCTTTATCGGAGACCCAGTACTTC. This gives the protein CSVDGSGQGALSETQYF. Together with reference TRBV29-1 and TRBJ2-5, the CDR3 gives the full variable domain: SAVISQKPSRDICQRGTSLTIQCQVDSQVTMMFWYRQQPGQSLTLIATANQGSEATYESGFVIDKFPISRPNLTFSTLTVSNMSPEDSSIYLCSVDGSGQGALSETQYFGPGTRLLVL.

The chain couples TRBV12-3 or TRBV12-4 to TRBJ2-5; possibly TRBD1 for D (5 bases). The CDR3 totals 13 residues. Trimming took 2 bases from V and 5 from J, leaving 9 bases between them. CDR3 in amino acids: CASSLLGQETQYF. The CDR3 coding sequence is TGTGCCAGCAGTTTACTGGGGCAGGAGACCCAGTACTTC.

This clonotype was detected only a few times. The J gene is TRBJ2-1, the V gene TRBV2; D gene ambiguous. The CDR3 extends over 14 amino acids. V lost 0 bases and J lost 3, with 6 bases in between. The germline V gene encodes CDR1 SNHLY and CDR2 FYNNEI. CDR3 amino acids: CASSEASFYNEQFF. The DNA of the CDR3 is TGTGCCAGCAGTGAAGCGAGTTTCTACAATGAGCAGTTCTTC.

This clonotype has at least ten counts. The chain couples TRBV4-3 to TRBJ2-7, with 9 bases matching TRBD1. This CDR3 contains 14 residues. The V segment lost 5 bases and the J segment 3 bases; nucleotides outside the gene matches: 5. Germline lookup yields CDR1 LGHNA and CDR2 YSLEER. The CDR3 nucleotides read TGCGCCAGCAGCGCGGGACAGGGAAGCTACGAGCAGTACTTC. Its protein is CASSAGQGSYEQYF.

This clonotype came up a few times. The chain links TRBV4-3 to TRBJ2-1; D is possibly TRBD2 (6 bases). V was pared by 6 bases and J by 0 bases, with 18 bases between. The length of the CDR3 is 17 residues. Germline V lookup: CDR1 LGHNA, CDR2 YSLEER. The CDR3 DNA reads as TGCGCCAGCAGTCGCAAGGCGGCCGGGAGCTCCTACAATGAGCAGTTCTTC. Translation gives CASSRKAAGSSYNEQFF.

The table lists this clonotype with a few counts. The chain recombines TRBV3-1 with TRBJ2-6, with D unclear. CDR1 LGHDT and CDR2 YNNKEL come from the germline V gene (reference sequence). V shed 7 bases and J shed 2 bases, with 12 bases lying between them. The CDR3 contains 15 residues. The CDR3 reads CASTRGAAGANVLTF. The CDR3 nucleotides read TGTGCCAGCACCCGAGGAGCAGCTGGGGCCAACGTCCTGACTTTC.

The chain has TRBV7-9 and TRBJ2-1, with 9 bases aligning to TRBD2. Losses at the gene ends were 5 bases for V and 4 bases for J; bases not matched to a gene: 9. CDR3 length: 16 residues. CDR1 is SEHNR, CDR2 FQNEAQ, per germline (reference sequence). The CDR3, as DNA: TGTGCCAGCAGCCGGGTGCGGGAGGGAGGATACAATGAGCAGTTCTTC. Translating it yields CASSRVREGGYNEQFF. The whole variable domain, filled in from reference TRBV7-9 and TRBJ2-1, reads DTGVSQNPRHKITKRGQNVTFRCDPISEHNRLYWYRQTLGQGPEFLTYFQNEAQLEKSRLLSDRFSAERPKGSFSTLEIQRTEQGDSAMYLCASSRVREGGYNEQFFGPGTRLTVL.

In its sample, this clonotype was seen a few times. The chain is built from TRBV29-1 and TRBJ2-1; TRBD2 agrees at 8 bases. Germline values: CDR1 SQVTM, CDR2 ANQGSEA. This CDR3 region has 16 residues. V was pared by 4 bases and J by 5 bases, with 13 bases of the junction left unmatched. CDR3 in DNA: TGCAGCGTTGCCTCATGGGGGCGGGGGGTTAACAATGAGCAGTTCTTC. It codes for CSVASWGRGVNNEQFF.

This clonotype has just a few counts. The V and J genes are TRBV5-6 and TRBJ2-7; 8 positions agree with TRBD1. This CDR3 has 13 residues. The trim removed 4 bases at V and 7 bases at J, leaving 7 bases unmatched. Germline lookup yields CDR1 SGHDT and CDR2 YYEEEE. CDR3 sequence: CASSDQGAGEQYF. Written as DNA, the CDR3 is TGTGCCAGCAGCGATCAGGGGGCTGGTGAGCAGTACTTC.

This clonotype showed up many times. The chain is built from TRBV28 and TRBJ2-7, with D possibly TRBD1 on 6 matching bases. CDR1 is MDHEN, CDR2 SYDVKM, per germline. The CDR3 has 15 amino acids. V lost 5 bases to trimming and J lost 3 bases, with 17 bases between them. The DNA for the CDR3 is TGTGCCAGCAGTGACGGCTACAGGGAGAGCTACGAGCAGTACTTC. It specifies CASSDGYRESYEQYF.

The chain uses TRBV5-5 and TRBJ2-1; 10 nucleotides line up with TRBD2. The CDR3 has 18 amino acids. V lost 4 bases to trimming and J lost 3 bases; unmatched junction nucleotides: 13. Germline V CDR1 and CDR2: SGHKS, YYEKEE (reference sequence). For the CDR3, the DNA is TGTGCCAGCAGCCCATCTAGGACTAGCGGCACCTACTACAATGAGCAGTTCTTC. Translation: CASSPSRTSGTYYNEQFF.

The chain joins TRBV6-2 or TRBV6-3 to TRBJ2-5, with a tentative D call TRBD1 (6 bases). The CDR3 contains 14 residues. CDR1 is MNHEY and CDR2 is SVGEGT in the germline V gene. V gave up 2 bases and J gave up 5 bases, with 12 bases separating them. The CDR3 DNA reads TGTGCCAGCAGTTACCCTACAGGGACGGAGACCCAGTACTTC. This encodes CASSYPTGTETQYF.

V gene TRBV24-1 combines with J gene TRBJ2-3; TRBD2 aligns across 11 bases. The CDR3 has 17 residues. V was clipped by 1 base and J by 2 bases; unmatched bases: 4. Germline CDR1 KGHDR, CDR2 SFDVKD. The CDR3 DNA sequence: TGTGCCACCAGTGATTTTCGACTAGCGGGATCCACAGATACGCAGTATTTT. It translates to CATSDFRLAGSTDTQYF.

V is TRBV20-1 and J is TRBJ2-7; 7 nucleotides match TRBD2. The germline CDR1 and CDR2 sequences are DFQATT and SNEGSKA (reference sequence). This CDR3 is built from 17 residues. Trimming removed 3 bases from V and 2 bases from J; junction bases left unmatched: 16. CDR3 coding DNA: TGCAGTGCTAGTAGCGCTAGCGGAAGACAAATAACCTACGAGCAGTACTTC. It is translated as CSASSASGRQITYEQYF.

The chain couples TRBV4-3 to TRBJ2-7; TRBD2 matches 7 bases. The ends lost 5 bases at V and 0 bases at J; junction bases unmatched: 7. Per germline, CDR1 LGHNA and CDR2 YSLEER. The CDR3 spans 15 residues. CDR3 region: CASSITSDFSYEQYF. The CDR3 DNA sequence: TGCGCCAGCAGCATCACTAGCGACTTCTCCTACGAGCAGTACTTC.